One TCR beta chain is described in this entry. This clonotype has ten or more counts. The clone's antigen remains unknown. Per-nucleotide qualities are absent, and no much larger clonotype sits a single base away. TCR beta CDR3 regions were amplified from RNA transcripts. The TCR CDR3 was subjected to a first round of RT-PCR using the HTBI primer set and the Qiagen OneStep RT-PCR kit. The libraries were constructed in a second round of multiplex PCR and then size-selected and purified. Paired-end sequencing of the libraries was performed with 100 bp reads on an Illumina HiSeq2000. As for the authors' bioinformatics: SOAPnuke was used to process the raw data, removing reads that contained adapters or uncalled bases, had a mean Phred below 15, or lacked an exact match to the constant primer or identifier. COPE v1.2.5 was used to merge the high-quality paired reads, and each unique nucleotide sequence was defined as a clonotype. MiTCR v1.1 was used to align clonotypes to the IMGT TRBV, TRBD and TRBJ reference segments. The analysis was restricted to V-J combinations with a frequency above 0.0001, which together covered around 99% of the repertoires. A TCS score was defined as the ratio of F50 (clonal expansion) to E x V (chaos), with BLOSUM62-based TCRdist applied between CDR3 peptides within each V-J. Welch's t-statistics and random forest reduced some 510 V-J features to around 14, which were used in a naive Bayes classifier (R e1071). The similarity between thyroid and blood repertoires was quantified using the Morisita-Horn index. TCRdb reran the public reads through fastp at Q25 and MiXCR, keeping productive beta chains. Here each entry gathers all rows of one CDR3 protein and keeps the most common genes and DNA. It is TCRdb's table, rather than the study itself, that gives the V and J calls and clone size. This sample comprises 700,000 to 850,000 distinct CDR3 sequences, about a third of them detected only once. Jointly, the top ten make up roughly 30% of the sample.

Stable Graves' hyperthyroidism was defined as no progression to ophthalmopathy during 18 months of follow-up. Hyperthyroidism patients were newly diagnosed, with disease duration under 2 months, and aged 18 to 65 years. The study excluded patients with uncontrolled infections, other autoimmune diseases, pregnancy or lactation. Diagnoses relied on clinical symptoms, serum thyroxine and TRAb, thyroid ultrasound and orbital computed tomography. PBMCs were isolated from about 9 ml of fresh peripheral blood by Ficoll-Paque density gradient centrifugation. Total RNA was extracted with Trizol reagent, and quality was checked on an Agilent 2100 Bioanalyzer. V sheds 0 bases and J sheds 8 bases, leaving 14 bases between their ends. Taken from the germline V gene, the CDR1 and CDR2 loops are SGDLS and YYNGEE. The CDR3 measures 15 amino acids from cysteine to phenylalanine. The retained sequence is limited to the CDR3, 45 bases, with the frame set at the first base.

This sample stems from a study of T cells in Graves' hyperthyroidism and ophthalmopathy (dated by TCRdb to between 2018 and 2021). Concerning the study at large: Peripheral blood samples were taken at initial diagnosis, before any treatment was given. To identify TCR V-J signatures that set the groups apart, the researchers used a discovery cohort of 90 to 100 patients, made up of 40 to 45 with Graves' ophthalmopathy and 57 with stable Graves' hyperthyroidism. Prospective prediction of ophthalmopathy was tested in an independent validation cohort consisting of 18 hyperthyroidism patients and some 16 patients who later progressed to ophthalmopathy. The roughly 91 discovery patients were randomly divided into training and test sets at a 7:3 ratio. Thyroid tissue and blood T-cell repertoires from about 6 Graves' hyperthyroidism patients were also compared in the study. Once sampling was done, hyperthyroidism patients were given methimazole at a starting dose of 30 mg daily, whereas ophthalmopathy patients were given high-dose intravenous methylprednisolone. According to the paper, TCR Vbeta CDR3 sequencing was carried out on more than 120 peripheral blood samples, which came from fewer than 50 ophthalmopathy, around 74 hyperthyroidism and roughly 17 progressor patients. Study-wide conclusions, independent of this receptor: In validation, the model predicted progression to ophthalmopathy with around 71% sensitivity and roughly 75% specificity, a median of around six months before onset. Sample size was not statistically predetermined, and investigators were not blinded to group allocation. Most expanded thyroid clonotypes (frequency above 0.001) were also found in blood, which suggests that blood repertoires may mirror thyroid immune responses. A model built on a 13 V-J signature distinguished ophthalmopathy from stable hyperthyroidism, reaching around 87% sensitivity and around 81% specificity in cross-validation and 80%/75% in testing.

This clonotype was obtained from a woman aged 40 to 50 with Graves' hyperthyroidism. The sample consisted of blood. The chain is encoded by TRBV9 joined to TRBJ2-2; the D call is possibly TRBD1 or TRBD2, each sharing 5 bases. The CDR3: CASSVVGTESGELFF. The sequenced DNA is TGTGCCAGCAGCGTAGTGGGGACGGAGTCTGGGGAGCTGTTTTTT. Supplemented by the reference TRBV9 and TRBJ2-2 proteins around the CDR3, the complete variable domain is DSGVTQTPKHLITATGQRVTLRCSPRSGDLSVYWYQQSLDQGLQFLIQYYNGEERAKGNILERFSAQQFPDLHSELNLSSLELGDSALYFCASSVVGTESGELFFGEGSRLTVL.